Here is one T cell receptor (beta chain) with its context. This record comes from a study of cytomegalovirus exposure and HLA in healthy donors. CDR3 length: 14 amino acids. V was cut by 0 bases and J by 4 bases, with 9 bases left in between. CDR1 and CDR2 (germline): ENHRY, SYGVKD. Researchers ran the PCR with 60 Vbeta and 13 Jbeta primers. Assay: immunoSEQ multiplex PCR; the TCRdb copy retains only in-frame clones and omits some. The sample carries around 180,000 clones, just under 85% recorded once. Material for sequencing was PBMCs. The sequence came from a girl aged 5 to 17 in good health and CMV-seropositive. This chain uses TRBV10-3 with TRBJ1-1; no reliable D call. The CDR3 spells CAISESGDGTEAFF. The DNA of the CDR3 is TGTGCCATCAGTGAGTCCGGGGATGGCACTGAAGCTTTCTTT.